The 9 T cell receptor beta chains reported below all come from one sample, sequenced in a study of blood T cell repertoires in COVID-19. Sequencing was performed with immunoSEQ multiplex PCR; in TCRdb, only in-frame clones are kept and a portion is missing. Seen here are 120,000 to 150,000 clones, roughly 85% observed once, and the top ten hold around 8%. The source material was peripheral blood. Receptors were obtained from a woman in her fifties or sixties with COVID-19, enrolled during active disease.

The chain links TRBV11-1 to TRBJ2-7; a weak D match, TRBD1 (6 bases). Germline V CDR1 and CDR2: SGHAT, FQDESV (reference sequence). Trimming pared 5 bases from V and 1 base from J, leaving 9 bases between. The CDR3 has 13 amino acids. The CDR3 is CASSQGQSYEQYF. The CDR3 bases are TGTGCCAGCAGCCAAGGACAGTCCTACGAGCAGTACTTC.

This rearrangement joins TRBV6-1 to TRBJ1-1; TRBD1 matches at 7 bases. Per germline, CDR1 MNHNS and CDR2 SASEGT. The CDR3 contains 17 residues. The V gene end was trimmed by 2 bases and the J gene end by 5 bases; junction bases not matched to a gene: 14. The CDR3 coding sequence is TGTGCCAGCAGTGAATCGGCCTCCAGGGGGTTTTCGACTGAAGCTTTCTTT. Translating it yields CASSESASRGFSTEAFF.

The chain employs TRBV7-8 and TRBJ1-2, with 10 bases that match TRBD1. Unmatched junction bases numbered 8, after V lost 5 bases and J lost 2 bases. Germline V lookup: CDR1 SGHVS, CDR2 FQNEAQ. The CDR3 consists of 16 residues. CDR3 amino acids: CASSARRDRGNYGYTF. Written as DNA, the CDR3 is TGTGCCAGCAGCGCGCGCCGGGACAGGGGAAACTATGGCTACACCTTC.

The chain employs TRBV12-5 and TRBJ1-2; 7 bases fit TRBD1. This CDR3 contains 14 residues. The germline V gene encodes CDR1 LGHNT and CDR2 FRNRAP. Trimming took 4 bases from V and 8 from J; bases not matched to a gene: 10. The CDR3: CASGSTGLLGGYTF. CDR3 nucleotide sequence: TGTGCTAGTGGTTCGACAGGGCTCCTGGGCGGCTACACCTTC.

The chain links TRBV5-4 to TRBJ2-2; D call uncertain. V was cut by 4 bases and J by 0 bases, with 16 bases left in between. Germline V gene data show CDR1 as SGHNT and CDR2 as YYREEE (reference sequence). The CDR3 loop spans 17 amino acids. The CDR3 loop is CASSPVRQTANTGELFF. As DNA, the CDR3 is TGTGCCAGCAGCCCCGTGCGGCAGACTGCGAACACCGGGGAGCTGTTTTTT. The whole variable domain, filled in from reference TRBV5-4 and TRBJ2-2, reads ETGVTQSPTHLIKTRGQQVTLRCSSQSGHNTVSWYQQALGQGPQFIFQYYREEENGRGNFPPRFSGLQFPNYSSELNVNALELDDSALYLCASSPVRQTANTGELFFGEGSRLTVL.

This clone was detected once. The chain uses TRBV5-1 and TRBJ1-2, with 9 bases that match TRBD1. After removal of 3 bases from V and 4 bases from J, the junction contained 7 bases not matched to a gene. In germline, CDR1 is SGHRS, CDR2 YFSETQ. The CDR3 has 15 amino acids. The CDR3 nucleotides are TGCGCCAGCAGCTCCGGGACAGGGCTCCTCTATGGCTACACCTTC. It codes for CASSSGTGLLYGYTF.

V gene TRBV5-1 combines with J gene TRBJ1-1; D uncertain. Germline values: CDR1 SGHRS, CDR2 YFSETQ. The V gene lost 0 bases and the J gene lost 2 bases, with 8 bases spanning the gap. This CDR3 comprises 14 residues. CDR3: CASSLGGSNTEAFF. DNA of the CDR3: TGCGCCAGCAGCTTGGGAGGGTCCAACACTGAAGCTTTCTTT.

The chain carries TRBV27 and TRBJ2-7, with TRBD1 matching 7 bases. V gave up 4 bases and J gave up 5 bases; unmatched junction bases: 14. The CDR3 has 16 residues. Germline V CDR1 and CDR2: MNHEY, SMNVEV (reference sequence). The CDR3 region is CASSSLEDRKRNEQYF. The CDR3 DNA sequence: TGTGCCAGCAGTTCACTAGAGGACAGGAAGAGGAACGAGCAGTACTTC.

This rearrangement joins TRBV30 to TRBJ2-7, with D perhaps TRBD2 (5 bases). Deletions cut 3 bases from V and 4 bases from J, with 13 bases between. Germline CDR1 and CDR2: GTSNPN and SVGIG (reference sequence). The CDR3 is made up of 13 amino acids. DNA for the CDR3: TGTGCCTGGAGGAGAGGGTTGGGTTACGAGCAGTACTTC. Protein product: CAWRRGLGYEQYF.